This T cell receptor (beta chain) was found in a study of Ad26.COV2.S vaccination and SARS-CoV-2 variants. Study background: Donor was one of the participants in the Ad26.COV2.S arm of the COV1001 trial.

Concerning this clone itself: The target antigen is unknown.

Points from the study as a whole: Spike-specific responses of CD8+ and CD4+ T cells were reported to display substantial breadth after vaccination. Placebo recipients showed lower spike-specific TCR breadth than vaccinees.

Generated by immunoSEQ multiplex PCR, the TCRdb table keeps only in-frame clones and is missing some. The sample holds around 340,000 clones, less than 90% seen once. V was pared by 0 bases and J by 2 bases, with 12 bases of the junction left unmatched. From germline, CDR1 is SGHRS and CDR2 YFSETQ. The CDR3 runs to 19 residues. Regarding treatment: some 20 received Ad26.COV2.S at low or high dose, single or two shots; about 5 received placebo; per-sample allocation not given. Vaccine and placebo recipients were sampled on day 63 after the first injection. V gene TRBV5-1 combines with J gene TRBJ2-5, with 11 bases fitting TRBD2. The clonotype was recovered from a person aged 18-60 years who received the Ad26.COV2.S COVID-19 vaccine or a placebo. The starting material was peripheral blood, obtained in a trial of Ad26.COV2.S vaccine versus placebo. The CDR3 spells CASSLAKGSGRAGQETQYF. The CDR3 nucleotides read TGCGCCAGCAGCTTGGCCAAAGGTAGCGGGAGGGCCGGGCAAGAGACCCAGTACTTC.